This T cell receptor (beta chain) was recorded in a study of blood T cell repertoires in COVID-19. Study information: Samples came from the United States, Italy and Spain, spanning acute and convalescent COVID-19. PBMCs, B-cell-depleted T cells, or T cells provided the cDNA or gDNA that made up the material.

In the source study's methods: Amplification of reference gene primers provided the estimated nucleated cell counts. Profiling relied on immunoSEQ multiplex PCR, and the TCRdb table lists in-frame clones only, not all of them. That table furnishes V, J and clone size, whereas the DNA furnished D and trimming. The sample includes approximately 100,000 clones, roughly 75% of them seen just once. This TCR came from a human donor in a cohort sampled during active or convalescent COVID-19. What was sequenced was peripheral blood.

The chain's CDR3 is CASSLVVQNTEAFF. The CDR3 coding sequence is TGCGCCAGCAGCTTGGTAGTCCAGAACACTGAAGCTTTCTTT. The chain combines TRBV5-1 with TRBJ1-1; D unclear. CDR3 length equals 14 residues. V lost 0 bases, J lost 1 base, and 7 bases lay in between. Germline-derived CDR1 and CDR2 are SGHRS and YFSETQ.